These 17 T cell receptor beta chains were all obtained from the same sample, sequenced in a study of T cells in Graves' hyperthyroidism and ophthalmopathy. The TCR beta CDR3 regions underwent amplification using RNA transcripts as the source. HTBI primers were used for first-round RT-PCR of the TCR CDR3. TCRdb re-called the multiplex PCR reads with MiXCR, one entry per CDR3 protein. The sample has about 380,000 distinct CDR3 sequences, about 14% seen once. Sequenced sample: blood. These TCRs come from a woman aged 60-75 years with Graves' hyperthyroidism.

This chain links TRBV5-4 with TRBJ2-3; 7 bases agree with TRBD1. V lost 5 bases and J lost 1; bases outside the gene matches: 10. The CDR3 sequence is 16 residues long. From germline, CDR1 is SGHNT and CDR2 YYREEE (reference sequence). CDR3 residues: CASSRQGGLGTDTQYF. DNA of the CDR3: TGTGCCAGCAGTCGCCAAGGGGGCCTGGGCACAGATACGCAGTATTTT.

This clonotype was counted many times. The V call is TRBV12-3 or TRBV12-4, the J call TRBJ2-7; 11 nucleotides match TRBD2. The length of the CDR3 is 19 residues. V lost 1 base and J lost 3; bases outside the gene matches: 14. For the CDR3, the DNA is TGTGCCAGCAGTTTAGGCCCCGCCCGGGCTAGCGGGAGGCTCTACGAGCAGTACTTC. Protein: CASSLGPARASGRLYEQYF.

In this sample, this clonotype turned up a few times. The chain recombines TRBV24-1 with TRBJ2-2; 7 positions agree with TRBD1. The CDR3 contains 15 residues. With V trimmed by 4 bases and J by 5 bases, 6 bases remained unmatched. Germline V CDR1 and CDR2: KGHDR, SFDVKD. The CDR3 DNA is TGTGCCACCAGTGACCCCAGACAGGGAACCGGGGAGCTGTTTTTT. Protein: CATSDPRQGTGELFF.

Ten or more counts support this clonotype. V usage is TRBV7-2 and J usage is TRBJ2-3, with TRBD2 matching 9 bases. Germline lookup yields CDR1 SGHTA and CDR2 FQGNSA. V shed 5 bases, J shed 4 bases, and the junction held 7 bases outside the gene matches. The CDR3 is 15 residues long. As DNA, the CDR3 is TGTGCCAGCAGCATTAGCGGGAGAGGGGCAGATACGCAGTATTTT. Protein product: CASSISGRGADTQYF.

This clonotype was detected many times. V usage is TRBV7-8 and J usage is TRBJ2-3; D possibly corresponds to TRBD2 (5 bases). Germline CDR1 and CDR2: SGHVS and FQNEAQ. V lost 5 bases to trimming and J lost 5 bases, with 14 bases between them. The CDR3 covers 14 residues. CDR3 sequence: CASSALLGGDTQYF. In DNA form, the CDR3 reads TGTGCCAGCAGCGCCTTACTAGGTGGAGATACGCAGTATTTT.

CDR3 coding DNA: TGTGCCAGCAGTTTGCAGCCGGGACGGACCACTGAAGCTTTCTTT. It yields the protein CASSLQPGRTTEAFF. This chain uses TRBV27 with TRBJ1-1; a weak D match, TRBD1 (5 bases). The CDR3 is 15 residues long. Germline V gene data show CDR1 as MNHEY and CDR2 as SMNVEV (reference sequence). Between the trimmed V and J ends, which lost 3 bases and 4 bases, there was a span of 15 bases.

This clonotype was detected ten times or more. The rearrangement joins TRBV7-9 to TRBJ2-7; the match to TRBD2 covers 13 bases. CDR1 is SEHNR and CDR2 is FQNEAQ in the germline V gene (reference sequence). The V segment lost 4 bases and the J segment 0 bases; nucleotides outside the gene matches: 6. The CDR3 consists of 17 residues. The CDR3 bases are TGTGCCAGCAGCTCCCCCGGGACTAGCGGGATCTCCTACGAGCAGTACTTC. It is translated as CASSSPGTSGISYEQYF.

This clonotype was counted only a few times. V gene TRBV11-2 combines with J gene TRBJ2-7; 7 positions agree with TRBD1. CDR1 SGHAT and CDR2 FQNNGV come from the germline V gene. This CDR3 spans 12 amino acids. V lost 11 bases to trimming and J lost 2 bases; unmatched junction nucleotides: 6. The CDR3 nucleotides read TGTGCCGGCGGCCAGGGGGCCTACGAGCAGTACTTC. Its protein is CAGGQGAYEQYF.

This clonotype was seen only a few times. The rearrangement uses TRBV5-1 and TRBJ2-7, with a weak D call TRBD2 (7 bases). Trimming left V 4 bases short and J 1 base short, with 18 bases between. Germline-derived CDR1 and CDR2 are SGHRS and YFSETQ. The CDR3 is 16 residues long. The CDR3 DNA sequence: TGCGCCAGCAGCATGAAGCGGGACACTGGTTCCTACGAGCAGTACTTC. It yields the protein CASSMKRDTGSYEQYF.

This clonotype was found a few times. This chain links TRBV5-4 with TRBJ1-2; 7 bases match TRBD1. The trim removed 0 bases at V and 2 bases at J, leaving 4 bases unmatched. The CDR3 runs 15 residues. In germline, CDR1 is SGHNT, CDR2 YYREEE (reference sequence). CDR3 DNA: TGTGCCAGCAGCTTGGCTCGACAGGGAAACTATGGCTACACCTTC. Encoded protein: CASSLARQGNYGYTF.

Many counts were recorded for this clonotype. V usage is TRBV3-1 and J usage is TRBJ2-5; 7 nucleotides agree with TRBD1. After removal of 5 bases from V and 2 bases from J, the junction contained 14 bases not matched to a gene. This CDR3 is 17 amino acids long. Germline V gene sequence: CDR1 LGHDT, CDR2 YNNKEL (reference sequence). The CDR3 loop reads CASSYIRQGRVQETQYF. Here the CDR3 DNA reads TGTGCCAGCAGCTACATACGACAGGGCCGGGTGCAAGAGACCCAGTACTTC.

This sequence joins TRBV6-1 and TRBJ2-1; the D gene is possibly TRBD2 (5 bases). Trimming removed 5 bases at V and 0 bases at J, with 14 bases between. CDR3 size: 16 residues. CDR1 and CDR2 from the germline V gene are MNHNS and SASEGT. CDR3 nucleotide sequence: TGTGCCAGCAGTTTTTCAGGAGGCCGCTCCTACAATGAGCAGTTCTTC. Translation gives CASSFSGGRSYNEQFF.

The chain has TRBV20-1 and TRBJ2-2; D is uncertain. The CDR3 sequence is 12 residues long. Deletions cut 6 bases from V and 3 bases from J, with 8 bases between. Germline lookup yields CDR1 DFQATT and CDR2 SNEGSKA (reference sequence). The CDR3 sequence: CSAIRDTGELFF. The CDR3, as DNA: TGCAGTGCAATCCGAGACACCGGGGAGCTGTTTTTT.

Ten or more counts support this clonotype. The chain uses TRBV7-9 and TRBJ1-6; D possibly corresponds to TRBD1 (6 bases). This CDR3 region has 16 residues. The ends were cut back, 1 base at V and 7 bases at J, with 14 bases in the middle. Germline V gene lookup returns CDR1 SEHNR and CDR2 FQNEAQ (reference sequence). CDR3 nucleotide sequence: TGTGCCAGCAGCTTAGTCGCGGGGGCGATAAATTCACCCCTCCACTTT. This codes for CASSLVAGAINSPLHF.

This clonotype has at least ten counts. The chain recombines TRBV7-9 with TRBJ2-7, with D hard to call. V was cut by 3 bases and J by 1 base, with 7 bases left in between. CDR1 is SEHNR and CDR2 is FQNEAQ in the germline V gene (reference sequence). CDR3 length equals 13 residues. DNA of the CDR3: TGTGCCAGCAGCTTCGCGCTTTCCTACGAGCAGTACTTC. Translation: CASSFALSYEQYF.

This clonotype has just a few counts. The chain recombines TRBV19 with TRBJ2-5, with 9 bases lining up with TRBD1. V shed 4 bases and J 4 bases; nucleotides not matched to a gene: 13. The CDR3 is 17 amino acids. CDR1 and CDR2 from the germline V gene are LNHDA and SQIVND (reference sequence). The CDR3 protein is CASSTQTTGGGGETQYF. DNA of the CDR3: TGTGCCAGTAGTACCCAGACCACAGGGGGCGGTGGAGAGACCCAGTACTTC.

In its sample, this clonotype was seen many times. The chain employs TRBV7-8 and TRBJ2-5, with 7 bases aligning to TRBD1. Germline V gene lookup returns CDR1 SGHVS and CDR2 FQNEAQ. The junction had 7 bases not matched to a gene; V was cut back by 4 bases and J by 2 bases. The CDR3 spans 15 residues. CDR3: CASSWTGTVQETQYF. CDR3 bases: TGTGCCAGCAGCTGGACCGGGACAGTACAAGAGACCCAGTACTTC.